This is a list of T cell receptor beta chains from one sample in a study of spatial heterogeneity in lung cancer. TCRdb used MiXCR to reprocess the 5' RACE reads, holding one entry per CDR3 protein. The profile covers 51,000 or so distinct CDR3 sequences, with 7.4% appearing a single time and approximately 40% taken by the ten largest. The specimen was PBMCs, collected at follow-up. The source of these receptors is a female donor with early-stage non-small cell lung cancer. Both conserved end residues are part of each CDR3. Each record gives: D gene, V gene, CDR3 length, clone size, J gene, CDR3 DNA, CDR3 protein. D genes are given only for firm matches. Rows give clone size only sometimes, using once, few, many, or a class for an expanded clone.

d_gene: .; v_gene: TRBV5-1; len: 14; abundance: many; j_gene: TRBJ2-2; CDR3nt: TGCGCCAGCCAAGGACAGCGCCCTACCGGGGAGCTGTTTTTT; CDR3aa: CASQGQRPTGELFF
d_gene: .; v_gene: TRBV12-3/TRBV12-4; len: 13; abundance: many; j_gene: TRBJ1-1; CDR3nt: TGTGCCAGCAGTTTTGGAGGGAACACTGAAGCTTTCTTT; CDR3aa: CASSFGGNTEAFF
d_gene: .; v_gene: TRBV27; len: 13; abundance: many; j_gene: TRBJ1-1; CDR3nt: TGTGCCAGCAGTTTAAAGGGGAACACTGAAGCTTTCTTT; CDR3aa: CASSLKGNTEAFF
d_gene: .; v_gene: TRBV7-9; len: 12; abundance: many; j_gene: TRBJ1-2; CDR3nt: TGTGCCAGCAGCTCACAGGGCTCTGGCTACACCTTC; CDR3aa: CASSSQGSGYTF
d_gene: .; v_gene: TRBV27; len: 17; abundance: .; j_gene: TRBJ2-5; CDR3nt: TGTGCCAGCAGTTTATGGGGCACGAGACAGGCCCAAGAGACCCAGTACTTC; CDR3aa: CASSLWGTRQAQETQYF
d_gene: .; v_gene: TRBV7-2; len: 18; abundance: many; j_gene: TRBJ1-4; CDR3nt: TGTGCCAGCAGCTCTATGGAGCTGGTGGACAGCCTTCGTGAAAAACTGTTTTTT; CDR3aa: CASSSMELVDSLREKLFF
d_gene: .; v_gene: TRBV27; len: 16; abundance: many; j_gene: TRBJ1-4; CDR3nt: TGTGCCAGCAGTTCGGACCCCGAAGGCACTAATGAAAAACTGTTTTTT; CDR3aa: CASSSDPEGTNEKLFF
d_gene: .; v_gene: TRBV12-3/TRBV12-4; len: 14; abundance: many; j_gene: TRBJ1-1; CDR3nt: TGTGCCAGCAGTTTAGATGTTCAGAGCACTGAAGCTTTCTTT; CDR3aa: CASSLDVQSTEAFF
d_gene: .; v_gene: TRBV11-2; len: 13; abundance: many; j_gene: TRBJ2-1; CDR3nt: TGTGCCAGCAGCCCCCAACAGATCAATGAGCAGTTCTTC; CDR3aa: CASSPQQINEQFF
d_gene: .; v_gene: TRBV5-1; len: 13; abundance: few; j_gene: TRBJ1-2; CDR3nt: TGCGCCAGCAGCTTGGGAATTAACTATGGCTACACCTTC; CDR3aa: CASSLGINYGYTF
d_gene: .; v_gene: TRBV29-1; len: 13; abundance: many; j_gene: TRBJ1-1; CDR3nt: TGCAGCGTTGAAGATCAGGAAGACCTTGAAGCTTTCTTT; CDR3aa: CSVEDQEDLEAFF
d_gene: .; v_gene: TRBV7-2; len: 15; abundance: many; j_gene: TRBJ2-5; CDR3nt: TGTGCCAGCAGCCCCCAGGAGGGATTACGAGAGACCCAGTACTTC; CDR3aa: CASSPQEGLRETQYF
d_gene: TRBD2; v_gene: TRBV5-1; len: 15; abundance: many; j_gene: TRBJ2-1; CDR3nt: TGCGCCAGCAGCCCGGGGGGATTAACCTACAATGAGCAGTTCTTC; CDR3aa: CASSPGGLTYNEQFF
d_gene: .; v_gene: TRBV24-1; len: 14; abundance: few; j_gene: TRBJ2-5; CDR3nt: TGTGCCACCAGTGTAGGGGGTAGCGGGGAGACCCAGTACTTC; CDR3aa: CATSVGGSGETQYF
d_gene: .; v_gene: TRBV18; len: 19; abundance: many; j_gene: TRBJ2-6; CDR3nt: TGTGCCAGCTCACCCCTCGGGTCCTCTGCGATGGCTGGGGCCAACGTCCTGACTTTC; CDR3aa: CASSPLGSSAMAGANVLTF
d_gene: TRBD2; v_gene: TRBV5-1; len: 14; abundance: many; j_gene: TRBJ2-3; CDR3nt: TGCGCCAGCAGCAGCGGGACGCACACAGATACGCAGTATTTT; CDR3aa: CASSSGTHTDTQYF
d_gene: .; v_gene: TRBV6-4; len: 15; abundance: .; j_gene: TRBJ1-2; CDR3nt: TGTGCCAGCAGATTCCGTCAACAGGGTAACTATGGCTACACCTTC; CDR3aa: CASRFRQQGNYGYTF
d_gene: .; v_gene: TRBV20-1; len: 13; abundance: medium-sized; j_gene: TRBJ1-1; CDR3nt: TGCAGTGCTAGAGAGCAGGGGTCAGGAAGAGCTTTCTTT; CDR3aa: CSAREQGSGRAFF
d_gene: .; v_gene: TRBV7-8; len: 15; abundance: few; j_gene: TRBJ2-7; CDR3nt: TGTGCCAGCACCACGACCGTTGGGGGGCCCTACGAGCAGTACTTC; CDR3aa: CASTTTVGGPYEQYF
d_gene: TRBD2; v_gene: TRBV28; len: 16; abundance: many; j_gene: TRBJ2-7; CDR3nt: TGTGCCAGCAGTTCTAGCGGGCCCCCCAGTTTGAACGAGCAGTACTTC; CDR3aa: CASSSSGPPSLNEQYF
d_gene: TRBD2; v_gene: TRBV11-2; len: 16; abundance: many; j_gene: TRBJ2-2; CDR3nt: TGTGCCAGCAGCTTAAGGCGGGAGGTAGTCACCGGAGAGCTGTTTTTT; CDR3aa: CASSLRREVVTGELFF
d_gene: .; v_gene: TRBV6-5; len: 11; abundance: few; j_gene: TRBJ2-3; CDR3nt: TGTGCCAGCACGAGAGCGGATACGCAGTATTTT; CDR3aa: CASTRADTQYF
d_gene: .; v_gene: TRBV5-1; len: 14; abundance: .; j_gene: TRBJ2-5; CDR3nt: TGCGCCAGCAGCACGGGACTGATACAAGAGACCCAGTACTTC; CDR3aa: CASSTGLIQETQYF
d_gene: TRBD1; v_gene: TRBV6-1; len: 14; abundance: few; j_gene: TRBJ1-5; CDR3nt: TGTGCCAGCAAGCTCGGACAGGGGAGTCAGCCCCAGCATTTT; CDR3aa: CASKLGQGSQPQHF